Listed below are T cell receptor beta chains from one sample, sequenced in a study of blood T cell repertoires in COVID-19. Sequencing was performed with immunoSEQ multiplex PCR; in TCRdb, only in-frame clones are kept and a portion is missing. The repertoire holds about 350,000 clones, with approximately 89% as singletons. Sequencing was performed on peripheral blood. These TCRs come from a woman aged 55-70 years with COVID-19, enrolled during active disease. Both conserved end residues are part of each CDR3. A D gene is named only where the DNA matches it firmly. A clone size is listed for some rows: how often the clone was seen (once, few, many), or a class if it is expanded.

J gene: TRBJ1-5
V gene: TRBV2
clone size: once
D gene: .
CDR3 DNA: TGTGCCAGCAGTGTCCAGGGATATAGCAATCAGCCCCAGCATTTT
CDR3 protein: CASSVQGYSNQPQHF

J gene: TRBJ1-5
V gene: TRBV7-2
clone size: .
D gene: .
CDR3 DNA: TGTGCCAGCAGCCCGGGGGGAGGGCACCAGCCCCAGCATTTT
CDR3 protein: CASSPGGGHQPQHF

J gene: TRBJ1-1
V gene: TRBV9
clone size: .
D gene: .
CDR3 DNA: TGTGCCAGCAGCGTAGATCTCTACACTGAAGCTTTCTTT
CDR3 protein: CASSVDLYTEAFF

J gene: TRBJ1-2
V gene: TRBV11-2
clone size: once
D gene: .
CDR3 DNA: TGTGCCAGCAGCTTAGATTACAGGGTGGGTAAAGGCTACACCTTC
CDR3 protein: CASSLDYRVGKGYTF

J gene: TRBJ1-2
V gene: TRBV4-1
clone size: .
D gene: .
CDR3 DNA: TGCGCCAGCAGCCAAGATCGCAAGCCACAGGGCGTCTATGGCTACACCTTC
CDR3 protein: CASSQDRKPQGVYGYTF

J gene: TRBJ1-2
V gene: TRBV7-3
clone size: .
D gene: .
CDR3 DNA: TGTGCCAGCAGCGGGGCTGCAGGGCCCAGGGATGGCTACACCTTC
CDR3 protein: CASSGAAGPRDGYTF

J gene: TRBJ2-3
V gene: TRBV7-2
clone size: .
D gene: TRBD2
CDR3 DNA: TGTGCCAGCAGCTTAGTAGGGACTAGCGGGGGAGATACGCAGTATTTT
CDR3 protein: CASSLVGTSGGDTQYF

J gene: TRBJ1-5
V gene: TRBV5-8
clone size: .
D gene: TRBD1
CDR3 DNA: TGTGCCAGCAGCTCGGGGACAGCCCATAGCAATCAGCCCCAGCATTTT
CDR3 protein: CASSSGTAHSNQPQHF

J gene: TRBJ2-1
V gene: TRBV9
clone size: .
D gene: TRBD2
CDR3 DNA: TGTGCCAGCAGCGAATCGGGGGGGGTAACGAATCCCGATTGGTCCTACAATGAGCAGTTCTTC
CDR3 protein: CASSESGGVTNPDWSYNEQFF

J gene: TRBJ1-3
V gene: TRBV5-4
clone size: .
D gene: TRBD1
CDR3 DNA: TGTGCCAGCAGCTTGGGAGGGGGCGCCGGAAACACCATATATTTT
CDR3 protein: CASSLGGGAGNTIYF

J gene: TRBJ1-2
V gene: TRBV7-2
clone size: .
D gene: TRBD1
CDR3 DNA: TGTGCCAGCAGCTTAGATGGTCCCGGGACAGCTTTCTATGGCTACACCTTC
CDR3 protein: CASSLDGPGTAFYGYTF

J gene: TRBJ1-5
V gene: TRBV7-2
clone size: .
D gene: .
CDR3 DNA: TGTGCCAGCAGCTCGTTTAAGGGGCAGCCCCAGCATTTT
CDR3 protein: CASSSFKGQPQHF

J gene: TRBJ1-2
V gene: TRBV6-5
clone size: .
D gene: TRBD1
CDR3 DNA: TGTGCCAGCAGTCCTTTACAGGGGGCGGGTAGAGGCTACACCTTC
CDR3 protein: CASSPLQGAGRGYTF

J gene: TRBJ1-5
V gene: TRBV29-1
clone size: once
D gene: TRBD1
CDR3 DNA: TGCAGCGTTCGACAGGGGAGTCAGCCCCAGCATTTT
CDR3 protein: CSVRQGSQPQHF

J gene: TRBJ1-2
V gene: TRBV6-5
clone size: .
D gene: .
CDR3 DNA: TGTGCCAGCAGTTACGGTCAGTCTTACGCATATGGCTACACCTTC
CDR3 protein: CASSYGQSYAYGYTF

J gene: TRBJ2-1
V gene: TRBV9
clone size: .
D gene: .
CDR3 DNA: TGTGCCAGCAGACCCCCTGGGGGGGGCTTTAATGAGCAGTTCTTC
CDR3 protein: CASRPPGGGFNEQFF

J gene: TRBJ2-3
V gene: TRBV29-1
clone size: .
D gene: TRBD1
CDR3 DNA: TGCAGCGTTAACCGGGACAGGACCACAGATACGCAGTATTTT
CDR3 protein: CSVNRDRTTDTQYF

J gene: TRBJ2-4
V gene: TRBV5-1
clone size: .
D gene: TRBD2
CDR3 DNA: TGCGCCAGCAGGGAGAGACTAGCGGGGGGCCTTCAGTACTTC
CDR3 protein: CASRERLAGGLQYF

J gene: TRBJ2-7
V gene: TRBV6-6
clone size: .
D gene: .
CDR3 DNA: TGTGCCAGCAAAACCAACACAGGGTACGAGCAGTACTTC
CDR3 protein: CASKTNTGYEQYF

J gene: TRBJ2-3
V gene: TRBV5-1
clone size: .
D gene: TRBD2
CDR3 DNA: TGCGCCAGCCTATCTAGCGGGGACAGCACAGATACGCAGTATTTT
CDR3 protein: CASLSSGDSTDTQYF

J gene: TRBJ1-6
V gene: TRBV5-1
clone size: .
D gene: .
CDR3 DNA: TGCGCCAGCAGCTTGGGGGGCTCAGGACAATCACCCCTCCACTTT
CDR3 protein: CASSLGGSGQSPLHF

J gene: TRBJ1-1
V gene: TRBV7-2
clone size: .
D gene: .
CDR3 DNA: TGTGCCAGCAGCCCACAGGGACCTACTGAAGCTTTCTTT
CDR3 protein: CASSPQGPTEAFF

J gene: TRBJ1-4
V gene: TRBV4-1
clone size: .
D gene: .
CDR3 DNA: TGCGCCAGCAGCCAGGGTCGACAGACCCTAATTGAAAAACTGTTTTTT
CDR3 protein: CASSQGRQTLIEKLFF

J gene: TRBJ1-6
V gene: TRBV10-2
clone size: .
D gene: TRBD1
CDR3 DNA: TGCGCCAGCAGGACAGGGGGCCGGAATTCACCCCTCCACTTT
CDR3 protein: CASRTGGRNSPLHF

J gene: TRBJ1-3
V gene: TRBV19
clone size: .
D gene: TRBD1
CDR3 DNA: TGTGCCAGTAGTCCCAGGGGACAGGGTGGTGAAAACACCATATATTTT
CDR3 protein: CASSPRGQGGENTIYF

J gene: TRBJ2-5
V gene: TRBV28
clone size: .
D gene: TRBD2
CDR3 DNA: TGTGCCTCCTCACAGGCGGGGGGTCGTGAGACCCAGTACTTC
CDR3 protein: CASSQAGGRETQYF

J gene: TRBJ2-5
V gene: TRBV5-1
clone size: .
D gene: TRBD1
CDR3 DNA: TGCGCCAGCAGCTCCAGGGGGCTAGACCAAGAGACCCAGTACTTC
CDR3 protein: CASSSRGLDQETQYF

J gene: TRBJ2-2
V gene: TRBV3-1/TRBV3-2
clone size: .
D gene: TRBD2
CDR3 DNA: TGTGCCAGCAGCCAACTCACTAGCGGGGGGCCCGGGGAGCTGTTTTTT
CDR3 protein: CASSQLTSGGPGELFF

J gene: TRBJ1-6
V gene: TRBV7-2
clone size: once
D gene: TRBD1
CDR3 DNA: TGTGCCAGCAGCCCCGGGACAGCTACTAATTCACCCCTCCACTTT
CDR3 protein: CASSPGTATNSPLHF

J gene: TRBJ1-6
V gene: TRBV10-3
clone size: .
D gene: .
CDR3 DNA: TGTGCCATCAAGGGAGGTGAACGGTCACCCCTCCACTTT
CDR3 protein: CAIKGGERSPLHF

J gene: TRBJ2-5
V gene: TRBV12-5
clone size: once
D gene: .
CDR3 DNA: TGTGCTAGTGGTTTGGGTCAACAGGGGAGGGAGACCCAGTACTTC
CDR3 protein: CASGLGQQGRETQYF

J gene: TRBJ1-1
V gene: TRBV7-9
clone size: .
D gene: .
CDR3 DNA: TGTGCCAGCAGCTTAGGGCAGGGGTACACTGAAGCTTTCTTT
CDR3 protein: CASSLGQGYTEAFF

J gene: TRBJ1-5
V gene: TRBV6-6
clone size: .
D gene: .
CDR3 DNA: TGTGCCAGCAGTCCCCGGACAGACAATCAGCCCCAGCATTTT
CDR3 protein: CASSPRTDNQPQHF

J gene: TRBJ1-5
V gene: TRBV6-2/TRBV6-3
clone size: .
D gene: .
CDR3 DNA: TGTGCCAGCAGTCAAGCCCCGTATAGCAATCAGCCCCAGCATTTT
CDR3 protein: CASSQAPYSNQPQHF

J gene: TRBJ1-2
V gene: TRBV5-1
clone size: .
D gene: .
CDR3 DNA: TGCGCCAGCAGCCCGGACACCAATAACTATGGCTACACCTTC
CDR3 protein: CASSPDTNNYGYTF

J gene: TRBJ1-1
V gene: TRBV29-1
clone size: once
D gene: TRBD1
CDR3 DNA: TGCAGCGGCGTCCTTATACAGGGGGCGCCCACTGAAGCTTTCTTT
CDR3 protein: CSGVLIQGAPTEAFF

J gene: TRBJ1-6
V gene: TRBV7-3
clone size: .
D gene: TRBD1
CDR3 DNA: TGTGCCAGCAGCTATACAGGGGATAATTCACCCCTCCACTTT
CDR3 protein: CASSYTGDNSPLHF

J gene: TRBJ1-4
V gene: TRBV10-3
clone size: .
D gene: TRBD1
CDR3 DNA: TGTGCCATCAGTGACGGACAGGGTGGTGAAAAACTGTTTTTT
CDR3 protein: CAISDGQGGEKLFF

J gene: TRBJ1-5
V gene: TRBV28
clone size: .
D gene: TRBD1
CDR3 DNA: TGTGCCAGTACAGGGGGCGTACAGCCCCAGCATTTT
CDR3 protein: CASTGGVQPQHF

J gene: TRBJ1-5
V gene: TRBV2
clone size: .
D gene: TRBD1
CDR3 DNA: TGTGCCAGCAGGAAAGAACAGGGGGCCGGACAGCCCCAGCATTTT
CDR3 protein: CASRKEQGAGQPQHF

J gene: TRBJ1-1
V gene: TRBV5-1
clone size: .
D gene: .
CDR3 DNA: TGCGCCAGCAGCCCGACAGTCATGAACACTGAAGCTTTCTTT
CDR3 protein: CASSPTVMNTEAFF

J gene: TRBJ1-2
V gene: TRBV5-6
clone size: .
D gene: TRBD1
CDR3 DNA: TGTGCCAGCAGCTCCTCTAGAGGACAGGGGGACTATGGCTACACCTTC
CDR3 protein: CASSSSRGQGDYGYTF

J gene: TRBJ1-3
V gene: TRBV4-2
clone size: .
D gene: .
CDR3 DNA: TGTGCCAGCAGCCCGTTAACAAGGGGCGAAGGAAACACCATATATTTT
CDR3 protein: CASSPLTRGEGNTIYF

J gene: TRBJ2-3
V gene: TRBV29-1
clone size: .
D gene: TRBD1
CDR3 DNA: TGCAGCGGTCGGACAGGGACCGGTACGCAGTATTTT
CDR3 protein: CSGRTGTGTQYF

J gene: TRBJ2-1
V gene: TRBV11-2
clone size: .
D gene: TRBD2
CDR3 DNA: TGTGCCAGCAGCTTAGAGACTAGCGGGTATGAGCAGTTCTTC
CDR3 protein: CASSLETSGYEQFF

J gene: TRBJ2-7
V gene: TRBV30
clone size: .
D gene: .
CDR3 DNA: TGTGCCTGGAGTCCCGAACAGATTATTTTTTGGGAGCAGTACTTC
CDR3 protein: CAWSPEQIIFWEQYF

J gene: TRBJ1-3
V gene: TRBV11-2
clone size: .
D gene: TRBD1
CDR3 DNA: TGTGCCAGCAGCTCGGACAGGGAAGTAAGAAACACCATATATTTT
CDR3 protein: CASSSDREVRNTIYF

J gene: TRBJ2-5
V gene: TRBV24-1
clone size: .
D gene: TRBD1
CDR3 DNA: TGTGCCACCAGTGTAGAGGGGGCTGGGGGGACCCAGTACTTC
CDR3 protein: CATSVEGAGGTQYF

J gene: TRBJ2-1
V gene: TRBV19
clone size: once
D gene: .
CDR3 DNA: TGTGCCAGTAGTATTTACTACAATGAGCAGTTCTTC
CDR3 protein: CASSIYYNEQFF

J gene: TRBJ2-3
V gene: TRBV18
clone size: .
D gene: .
CDR3 DNA: TGTGCCAGCTCACCAACAGGCACAGATACGCAGTATTTT
CDR3 protein: CASSPTGTDTQYF

J gene: TRBJ1-5
V gene: TRBV6-5
clone size: .
D gene: .
CDR3 DNA: TGTGCCACAACTGAGGCGGGCAATCAGCCCCAGCATTTT
CDR3 protein: CATTEAGNQPQHF

J gene: TRBJ1-1
V gene: TRBV27
clone size: few
D gene: TRBD1
CDR3 DNA: TGTGCCAGCAGTTCATACAGGGGGCGTCGCACTGAAGCTTTCTTT
CDR3 protein: CASSSYRGRRTEAFF

J gene: TRBJ1-4
V gene: TRBV3-1/TRBV3-2
clone size: .
D gene: .
CDR3 DNA: TGTGCCAGCAGCCAAGCTCTAACTAATGAAAAACTGTTTTTT
CDR3 protein: CASSQALTNEKLFF

J gene: TRBJ2-7
V gene: TRBV7-9
clone size: .
D gene: TRBD1
CDR3 DNA: TGTGCCAGCAGCTCGCTAGGACAGGGCTCCTACGAGCAGTACTTC
CDR3 protein: CASSSLGQGSYEQYF

J gene: TRBJ1-5
V gene: TRBV4-1
clone size: .
D gene: .
CDR3 DNA: TGCGCCAGCAGCCTCAAACAGGGCAGTCAGCCCCAGCATTTT
CDR3 protein: CASSLKQGSQPQHF